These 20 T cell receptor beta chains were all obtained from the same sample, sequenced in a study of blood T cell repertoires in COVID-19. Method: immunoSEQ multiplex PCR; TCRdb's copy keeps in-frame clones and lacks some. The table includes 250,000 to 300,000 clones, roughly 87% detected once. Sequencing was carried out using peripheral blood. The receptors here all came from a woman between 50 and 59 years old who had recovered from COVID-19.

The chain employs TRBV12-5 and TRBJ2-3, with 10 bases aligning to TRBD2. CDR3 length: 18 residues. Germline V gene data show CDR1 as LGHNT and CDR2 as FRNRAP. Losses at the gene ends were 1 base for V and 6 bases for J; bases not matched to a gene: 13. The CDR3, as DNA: TGTGCTAGTGGTTTGGGCCGGCTAGCGGGAGATCTTCCGGATACGCAGTATTTT. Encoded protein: CASGLGRLAGDLPDTQYF.

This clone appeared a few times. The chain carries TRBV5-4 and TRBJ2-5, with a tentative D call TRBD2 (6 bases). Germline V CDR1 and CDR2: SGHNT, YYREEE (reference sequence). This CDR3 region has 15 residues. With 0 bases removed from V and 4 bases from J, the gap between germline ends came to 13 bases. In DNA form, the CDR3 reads TGTGCCAGCAGCTTGGGCGGAGGGTTTGCAGAGACCCAGTACTTC. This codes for CASSLGGGFAETQYF.

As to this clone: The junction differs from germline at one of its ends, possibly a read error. The CDR3 spells CASSLGTSGDNEQFF. The CDR3 region has the DNA TGTGCTAGCAGCTTAGGGACTAGCGGTGATAATGAGCAGTTCTTC. V is TRBV7-7 and J is TRBJ2-1; 11 bases line up with TRBD2. The CDR3 totals 15 residues. Per germline, CDR1 SSHAT and CDR2 FNYEAQ (reference sequence).

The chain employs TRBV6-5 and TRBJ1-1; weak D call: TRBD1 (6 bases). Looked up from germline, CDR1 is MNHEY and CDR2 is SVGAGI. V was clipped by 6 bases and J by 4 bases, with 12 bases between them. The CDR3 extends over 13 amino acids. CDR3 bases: TGTGCCAGCAGAATACAGGGTGGCACTGAAGCTTTCTTT. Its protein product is CASRIQGGTEAFF.

CDR3 amino acids: CASRWTGRGGELFF. CDR3 sequence (DNA): TGTGCCAGCAGGTGGACAGGGAGGGGCGGGGAGCTGTTTTTT. The V gene is TRBV28, the J gene TRBJ2-2, with D maybe TRBD1 (8 bases). Trimming took off 6 bases at V and 7 bases at J, with 15 bases between the two ends. Germline CDR1 reads MDHEN; CDR2 reads SYDVKM. The CDR3 loop spans 14 amino acids.

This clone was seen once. The CDR3 here is CASSLWAGMDYGYTF. CDR3 nucleotide sequence: TGTGCCAGCAGCTTATGGGCAGGGATGGACTATGGCTACACCTTC. The chain couples TRBV7-9 to TRBJ1-2; D possibly corresponds to TRBD1 (5 bases). The germline gives CDR1 SEHNR, CDR2 FQNEAQ (reference sequence). V was cut by 2 bases and J by 3 bases, with 13 bases left in between. CDR3 length: 15 residues.

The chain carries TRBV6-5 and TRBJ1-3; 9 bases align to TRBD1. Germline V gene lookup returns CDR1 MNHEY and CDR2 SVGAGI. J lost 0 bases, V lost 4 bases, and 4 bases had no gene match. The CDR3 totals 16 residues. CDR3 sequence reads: CASSSGTGYSGNTIYF. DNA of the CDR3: TGTGCCAGCAGTTCCGGGACAGGGTACTCTGGAAACACCATATATTTT.

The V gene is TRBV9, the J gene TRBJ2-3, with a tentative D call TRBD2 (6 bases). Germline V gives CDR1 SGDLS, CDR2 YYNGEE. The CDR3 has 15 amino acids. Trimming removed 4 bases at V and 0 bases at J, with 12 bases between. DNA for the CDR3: TGTGCCAGCAGCTCCCTGGCGGGGAGCACAGATACGCAGTATTTT. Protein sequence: CASSSLAGSTDTQYF.

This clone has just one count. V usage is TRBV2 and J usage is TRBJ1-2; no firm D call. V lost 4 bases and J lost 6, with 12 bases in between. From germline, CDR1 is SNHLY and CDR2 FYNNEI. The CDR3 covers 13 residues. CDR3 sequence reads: CASSGRPVHGYTF. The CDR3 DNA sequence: TGTGCCAGCAGTGGCCGCCCAGTCCATGGCTACACCTTC.

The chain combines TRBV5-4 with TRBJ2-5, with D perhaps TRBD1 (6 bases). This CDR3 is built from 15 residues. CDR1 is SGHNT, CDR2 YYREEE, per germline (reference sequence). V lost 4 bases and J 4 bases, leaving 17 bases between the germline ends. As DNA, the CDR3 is TGTGCCAGCAGCCCGCGCCCAGGGGATGGAGAGACCCAGTACTTC. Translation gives CASSPRPGDGETQYF. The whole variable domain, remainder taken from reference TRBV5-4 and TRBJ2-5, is ETGVTQSPTHLIKTRGQQVTLRCSSQSGHNTVSWYQQALGQGPQFIFQYYREEENGRGNFPPRFSGLQFPNYSSELNVNALELDDSALYLCASSPRPGDGETQYFGPGTRLLVL.

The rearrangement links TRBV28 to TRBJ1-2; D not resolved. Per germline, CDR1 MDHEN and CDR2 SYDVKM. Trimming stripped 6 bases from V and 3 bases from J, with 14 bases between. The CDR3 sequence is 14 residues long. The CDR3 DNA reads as TGTGCCAGCAGGCCCCGAAGAGGGTACTATGGCTACACCTTC. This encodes CASRPRRGYYGYTF.

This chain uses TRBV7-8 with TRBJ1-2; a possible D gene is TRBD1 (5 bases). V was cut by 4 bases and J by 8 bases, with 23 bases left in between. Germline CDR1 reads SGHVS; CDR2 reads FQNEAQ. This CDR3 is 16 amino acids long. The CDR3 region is CASSSTAGWGEDGYTF. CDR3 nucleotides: TGTGCCAGCAGCTCGACAGCTGGTTGGGGGGAAGACGGCTACACCTTC. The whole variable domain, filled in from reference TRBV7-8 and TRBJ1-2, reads GAGVSQSPRYKVAKRGQDVALRCDPISGHVSLFWYQQALGQGPEFLTYFQNEAQLDKSGLPSDRFFAERPEGSVSTLKIQRTQQEDSAVYLCASSSTAGWGEDGYTFGSGTRLTVV.

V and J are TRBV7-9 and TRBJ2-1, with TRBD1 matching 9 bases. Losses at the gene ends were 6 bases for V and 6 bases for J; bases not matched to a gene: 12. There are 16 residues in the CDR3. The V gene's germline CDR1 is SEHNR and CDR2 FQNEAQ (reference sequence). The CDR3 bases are TGTGCCAGCAGACCAAGCAACAGGGGGCTCTTCAATGAGCAGTTCTTC. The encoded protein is CASRPSNRGLFNEQFF.

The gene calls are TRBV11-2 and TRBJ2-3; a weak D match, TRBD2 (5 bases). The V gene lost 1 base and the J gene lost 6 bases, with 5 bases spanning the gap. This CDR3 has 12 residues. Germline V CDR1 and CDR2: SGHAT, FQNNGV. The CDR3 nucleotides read TGTGCCAGCAGCTTAGGAGGGGATACGCAGTATTTT. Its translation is CASSLGGDTQYF.

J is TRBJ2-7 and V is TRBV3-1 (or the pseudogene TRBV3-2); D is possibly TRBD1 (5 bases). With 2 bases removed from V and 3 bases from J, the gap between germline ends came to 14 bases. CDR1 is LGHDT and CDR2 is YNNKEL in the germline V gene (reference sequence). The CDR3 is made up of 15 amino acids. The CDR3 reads CASSQSWGRDYEQYF. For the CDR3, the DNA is TGTGCCAGCAGCCAAAGTTGGGGCCGAGACTACGAGCAGTACTTC.

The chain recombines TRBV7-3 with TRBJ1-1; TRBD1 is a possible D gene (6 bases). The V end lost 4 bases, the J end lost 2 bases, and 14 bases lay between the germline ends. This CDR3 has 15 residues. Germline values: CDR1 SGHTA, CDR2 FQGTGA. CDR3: CASSSDGTPNTEAFF. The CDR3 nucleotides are TGTGCCAGCAGCTCGGACGGGACACCAAACACTGAAGCTTTCTTT.

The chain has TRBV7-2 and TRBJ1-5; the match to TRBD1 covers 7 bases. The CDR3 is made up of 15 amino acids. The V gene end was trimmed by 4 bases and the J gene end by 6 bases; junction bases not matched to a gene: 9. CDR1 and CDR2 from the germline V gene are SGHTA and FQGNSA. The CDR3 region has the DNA TGTGCCAGCAGCTCAAACAGGGGATCGTCTCAGCCCCAGCATTTT. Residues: CASSSNRGSSQPQHF.

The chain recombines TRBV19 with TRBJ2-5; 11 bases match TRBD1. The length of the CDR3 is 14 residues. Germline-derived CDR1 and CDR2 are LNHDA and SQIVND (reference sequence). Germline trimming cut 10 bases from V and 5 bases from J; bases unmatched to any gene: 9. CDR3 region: CANSDRGRGETQYF. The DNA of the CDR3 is TGTGCCAACTCGGACAGGGGGCGCGGGGAGACCCAGTACTTC.

The CDR3 DNA reads as TGTGCCAGCAGTCACCTCCGACAGGGAGCGTCTGAAGCTTTCTTT. The encoded protein is CASSHLRQGASEAFF. The chain is built from TRBV25-1 and TRBJ1-1; 7 nucleotides match TRBD1. Germline trimming cut 5 bases from V and 6 bases from J; bases unmatched to any gene: 12. Per the germline V gene, CDR1 is MGHDK and CDR2 is SYGVNS. The CDR3 length is 15 residues.

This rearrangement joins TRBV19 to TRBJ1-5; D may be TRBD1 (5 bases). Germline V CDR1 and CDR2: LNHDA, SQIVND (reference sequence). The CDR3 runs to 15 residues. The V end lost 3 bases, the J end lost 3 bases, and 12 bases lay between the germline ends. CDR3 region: CASSIPGDYNQPQHF. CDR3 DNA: TGTGCCAGTAGTATCCCCGGGGACTACAATCAGCCCCAGCATTTT.